This is a list of T cell receptor beta chains from one sample in a study of blood T cell repertoires in COVID-19. Produced via immunoSEQ multiplex PCR; TCRdb's table is partial and in-frame only. Counted here are fewer than 130,000 clones, 80% to 90% occurring once; the ten biggest clones make up approximately 15%. Sequenced input: peripheral blood. Receptors originate from a woman in her sixties with acute or convalescent COVID-19. Both conserved end residues are part of each CDR3. The D gene is left open where the match is weak. The size entry is marked missing in some rows and otherwise reads once, few, many or a size class.

>.|.|TRBV13|13|TRBJ2-3
CASSLQGTDTQYF
TGTGCCAGCAGCTTACAGGGCACAGATACGCAGTATTTT
>.|.|TRBV11-2|12|TRBJ2-5
CASSFIEETQYF
TGTGCCAGCAGCTTCATCGAGGAGACCCAGTACTTC
>.|TRBD2|TRBV19|16|TRBJ2-1
CASSKDLAGGSNEQFF
TGTGCCAGTAGTAAGGACCTAGCGGGGGGCAGCAATGAGCAGTTCTTC
>.|TRBD2|TRBV10-1|11|TRBJ2-7
CALPRGDEQYF
TGCGCCCTCCCTCGGGGGGACGAGCAGTACTTC
>few|.|TRBV18|15|TRBJ2-5
CASSPSLATRETQYF
TGTGCCAGCTCACCGAGTCTAGCCACTCGTGAGACCCAGTACTTC
>.|.|TRBV7-9|13|TRBJ1-2
CASSLASSYGYTF
TGTGCCAGCAGCTTAGCCAGTTCTTATGGCTACACCTTC
>.|TRBD2|TRBV5-4|17|TRBJ2-3
CASSMTGTSGWGDTQYF
TGTGCCAGCAGCATGACCGGGACTAGTGGCTGGGGGGATACGCAGTATTTT
>few|.|TRBV27|14|TRBJ2-7
CASSYSHTSYEQYF
TGTGCCAGCAGCTACAGCCACACCTCCTACGAGCAGTACTTC
>.|.|TRBV4-3|16|TRBJ1-6
CASSQGRSSYNSPLHF
TGCGCCAGCAGCCAAGGCCGTAGCTCCTATAATTCACCCCTCCACTTT
>.|.|TRBV28|10|TRBJ1-1
CASRGLAAFF
TGTGCCAGCCGCGGGTTGGCGGCTTTCTTT
>.|.|TRBV29-1|16|TRBJ1-2
CSVERVWLTDHYGYTF
TGCAGCGTTGAAAGGGTGTGGTTGACAGATCACTATGGCTACACCTTC
>.|.|TRBV5-1|18|TRBJ2-2
CASSLSTPPGHHTGELFF
TGCGCCAGCAGCTTGAGTACCCCCCCGGGACACCACACCGGGGAGCTGTTTTTT
>few|.|TRBV9|13|TRBJ1-1
CASSDTGDTEAFF
TGTGCCAGCAGCGACACAGGTGACACTGAAGCTTTCTTT
>once|.|TRBV29-1|14|TRBJ1-1
CSVDVVGQNTEAFF
TGCAGCGTTGATGTGGTGGGGCAAAACACTGAAGCTTTCTTT
>.|.|TRBV7-2|14|TRBJ2-5
CASSLELVGETQYF
TGTGCCAGCAGCTTAGAACTAGTAGGAGAGACCCAGTACTTC
>.|TRBD1|TRBV30|14|TRBJ1-2
CAWSGDRGPYGYTF
TGTGCCTGGAGTGGTGACAGGGGGCCCTATGGCTACACCTTC
>.|.|TRBV30|13|TRBJ1-3
CAWREQGSNTIYF
TGTGCCTGGAGGGAACAGGGTTCGAACACCATATATTTT
>.|TRBD2|TRBV2|18|TRBJ2-7
CASSEEELAGGSSYEQYF
TGTGCCAGCAGTGAAGAGGAACTAGCGGGGGGAAGCTCCTACGAGCAGTACTTC
>few|.|TRBV2|11|TRBJ1-2
CASTRDYGYTF
TGTGCCAGCACCCGGGACTATGGCTACACCTTC
>.|.|TRBV30|13|TRBJ1-2
CAWSRDRPHGYTF
TGTGCCTGGAGTCGAGACAGACCTCATGGCTACACCTTC
>.|.|TRBV5-1|13|TRBJ1-6
CASRPREDSPLHF
TGCGCCAGCAGACCCAGGGAGGATTCACCCCTCCACTTT
>few|TRBD1|TRBV24-1|14|TRBJ2-5
CATSGGQERGTQYF
TGTGCCACCAGTGGCGGACAGGAGAGGGGGACCCAGTACTTC
>.|.|TRBV19|16|TRBJ1-1
CASSIPGRGLNTEAFF
TGTGCCAGTAGTATCCCCGGACGGGGGTTGAACACTGAAGCTTTCTTT
>few|.|TRBV18|13|TRBJ1-2
CASSPETERGYTF
TGTGCCAGCTCACCGGAGACGGAGCGTGGCTACACCTTC
>.|.|TRBV19|13|TRBJ1-3
CASSTTGINTIYF
TGTGCCAGTAGTACGACAGGAATAAACACCATATATTTT
>.|.|TRBV6-2/TRBV6-3|14|TRBJ1-1
CASSFLGQYTEAFF
TGTGCCAGCAGTTTCCTCGGACAGTACACTGAAGCTTTCTTT
>.|TRBD2|TRBV11-2|13|TRBJ2-7
CASSLSQAGGLLF
TGTGCCAGCAGCTTAAGCCAAGCGGGGGGGCTTCTCTTC
>.|TRBD2|TRBV9|16|TRBJ2-2
CASSVGLAGTTGELFF
TGTGCCAGCAGCGTCGGACTAGCGGGGACCACCGGGGAGCTGTTTTTT
>.|TRBD1|TRBV5-1|14|TRBJ1-1
CASSSDRVGTEAFF
TGCGCCAGCAGTTCTGACAGGGTAGGCACTGAAGCTTTCTTT
>.|.|TRBV5-5|12|TRBJ2-5
CASLGVQETQYF
TGTGCCAGCCTCGGGGTTCAAGAGACCCAGTACTTC
>.|TRBD1|TRBV9|15|TRBJ2-3
CASSVRQGNTDTQYF
TGTGCCAGCAGCGTTCGACAGGGGAACACAGATACGCAGTATTTT
>.|.|TRBV10-3|13|TRBJ1-1
CAIKRRENTEAFF
TGTGCCATCAAGAGGAGGGAAAACACTGAAGCTTTCTTT
>.|.|TRBV9|14|TRBJ1-1
CASSAHAGTIEAFF
TGTGCCAGCAGCGCGCATGCGGGGACCATTGAAGCTTTCTTT
>.|.|TRBV2|15|TRBJ1-5
CASGRSGNGNQPQHF
TGTGCCAGCGGGCGCTCGGGGAACGGCAATCAGCCCCAGCATTTT
>.|TRBD1|TRBV7-8|17|TRBJ2-7
CASSLREAGTGLYEQYF
TGTGCCAGCAGCTTACGAGAGGCCGGGACAGGGCTCTACGAGCAGTACTTC
>few|.|TRBV18|14|TRBJ2-6
CASSDSSGANVLTF
TGTGCCAGCTCAGACAGTTCTGGGGCCAACGTCCTGACTTTC
>.|.|TRBV10-2|17|TRBJ1-3
CASSLQPTGNSGNTIYF
TGCGCCAGCAGCCTACAACCCACAGGGAACTCTGGAAACACCATATATTTT
>.|.|TRBV24-1|15|TRBJ1-1
CATSDPSDGPLKAFF
TGTGCCACCAGTGATCCGAGCGACGGTCCATTGAAGGCTTTCTTT
>.|TRBD2|TRBV6-5|16|TRBJ2-3
CASSYSPGLAIDTQYF
TGTGCCAGCAGTTATTCACCGGGACTAGCGATAGATACGCAGTATTTT
>.|TRBD1|TRBV3-1/TRBV3-2|14|TRBJ1-6
CASSRDRDNSPLHF
TGTGCCAGCAGCCGGGACAGGGATAATTCACCCCTCCACTTT
>.|.|TRBV2|17|TRBJ2-6
CASSEGRRTAGANVLTF
TGTGCCAGCAGTGAAGGTAGGAGAACCGCTGGGGCCAACGTCCTGACTTTC
>.|.|TRBV24-1|12|TRBJ2-7
CATSDDSYEQYF
TGTGCCACCAGTGATGACAGTTACGAGCAGTACTTC
>.|.|TRBV19|15|TRBJ2-5
CASSAVAGVGETQYF
TGTGCCAGTTCCGCGGTGGCAGGGGTAGGCGAGACCCAGTACTTC
>.|.|TRBV11-3|11|TRBJ2-7
CASTSGYEQYF
TGTGCCAGCACCTCAGGCTACGAGCAGTACTTC
>.|.|TRBV6-5|12|TRBJ2-5
CASKRGQETQYF
TGTGCCAGCAAACGGGGACAAGAGACCCAGTACTTC
>.|TRBD2|TRBV4-3|19|TRBJ2-2
CASSQAGLAGGPNTGELFF
TGCGCCAGCAGCCAAGCGGGACTAGCGGGGGGGCCGAACACCGGGGAGCTGTTTTTT
>.|TRBD1|TRBV27|15|TRBJ2-1
CASSLMGQGAHEQFF
TGTGCCAGCAGTTTGATGGGACAGGGGGCACATGAGCAGTTCTTC
>few|.|TRBV30|13|TRBJ1-5
CAWSGQSNQPQHF
TGTGCCTGGAGTGGACAGAGCAATCAGCCCCAGCATTTT
>few|.|TRBV11-3|15|TRBJ2-3
CASSRPGEPTDTQYF
TGTGCCAGCAGCCGACCGGGGGAGCCCACAGATACGCAGTATTTT
>.|.|TRBV6-5|13|TRBJ2-1
CASSPVPYNEQFF
TGTGCCAGCAGCCCGGTCCCCTACAATGAGCAGTTCTTC
>.|.|TRBV30|11|TRBJ2-1
CAWTVSNEQFF
TGTGCCTGGACCGTATCCAATGAGCAGTTCTTC
>.|TRBD1|TRBV6-5|14|TRBJ1-1
CASTRTGRNTEAFF
TGTGCCAGCACACGGACAGGGAGGAACACTGAAGCTTTCTTT
>few|.|TRBV15|17|TRBJ1-2
CATSRSLPTKRNYGYTF
TGTGCCACCAGCAGATCCCTCCCCACTAAACGGAACTATGGCTACACCTTC
>.|.|TRBV7-3|15|TRBJ2-2
CASSLTGGGTGELFF
TGTGCCAGCAGCTTAACTGGGGGCGGCACCGGGGAGCTGTTTTTT
>.|.|TRBV30|16|TRBJ1-3
CAWSHPGGPTGNTIYF
TGTGCCTGGTCACATCCCGGGGGGCCTACTGGAAACACCATATATTTT
>.|.|TRBV7-2|15|TRBJ1-6
CASSQQGRGDSPLHF
TGTGCCAGCAGCCAACAGGGTAGAGGGGATTCACCCCTCCACTTT
>once|TRBD2|TRBV6-4|15|TRBJ2-1
CASSVLAGFYNEQFF
TGTGCCAGCAGTGTACTAGCGGGGTTTTACAATGAGCAGTTCTTC